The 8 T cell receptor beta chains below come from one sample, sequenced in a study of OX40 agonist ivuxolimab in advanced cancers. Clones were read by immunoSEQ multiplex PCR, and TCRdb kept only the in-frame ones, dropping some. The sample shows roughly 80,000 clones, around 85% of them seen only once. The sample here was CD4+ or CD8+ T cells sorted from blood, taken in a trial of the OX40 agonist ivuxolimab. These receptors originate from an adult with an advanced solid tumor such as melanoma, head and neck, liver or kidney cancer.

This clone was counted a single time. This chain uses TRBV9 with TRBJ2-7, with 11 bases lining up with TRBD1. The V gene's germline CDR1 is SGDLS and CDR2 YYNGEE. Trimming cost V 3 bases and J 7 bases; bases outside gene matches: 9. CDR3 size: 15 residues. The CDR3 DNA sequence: TGTGCCAGCAGCGCCCGGACAGGGGGCTTTCGGGAGCAGTACTTC. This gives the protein CASSARTGGFREQYF.

This chain's CDR3 is CASGAGTGGSYEQYF. The DNA for the CDR3 is TGCGCCAGCGGAGCCGGGACAGGGGGGTCCTACGAGCAGTACTTC. The chain joins TRBV4-3 to TRBJ2-7; TRBD1 aligns across 11 bases. V was pared by 8 bases and J by 1 base, with 7 bases of the junction left unmatched. CDR1 and CDR2 (germline): LGHNA, YSLEER. The CDR3 extends over 15 amino acids.

The CDR3 coding sequence is TGCAGCGTTCGGGGTCTGAATCAGCCCCAGCATTTT. Translating it yields CSVRGLNQPQHF. This chain uses TRBV29-1 with TRBJ1-5; no reliable D call. Trimming removed 5 bases from V and 4 bases from J, with 9 bases in between. The germline CDR1 and CDR2 sequences are SQVTM and ANQGSEA. CDR3 length: 12 amino acids. Full variable domain (missing parts from reference TRBV29-1 and TRBJ1-5): SAVISQKPSRDICQRGTSLTIQCQVDSQVTMMFWYRQQPGQSLTLIATANQGSEATYESGFVIDKFPISRPNLTFSTLTVSNMSPEDSSIYLCSVRGLNQPQHFGDGTRLSIL.

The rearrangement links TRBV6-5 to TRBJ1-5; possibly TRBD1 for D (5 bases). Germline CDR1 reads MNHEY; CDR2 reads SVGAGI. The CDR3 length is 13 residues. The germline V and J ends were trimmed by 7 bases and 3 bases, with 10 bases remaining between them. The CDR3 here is CASTQGSNQPQHF. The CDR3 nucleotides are TGTGCCAGCACCCAGGGTTCCAATCAGCCCCAGCATTTT.

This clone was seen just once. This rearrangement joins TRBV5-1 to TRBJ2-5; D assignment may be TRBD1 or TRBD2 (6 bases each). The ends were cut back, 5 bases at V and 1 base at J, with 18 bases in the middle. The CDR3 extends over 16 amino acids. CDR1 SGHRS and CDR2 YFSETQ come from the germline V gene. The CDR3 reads CASRLATGSPQETQYF. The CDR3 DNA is TGCGCCAGCAGACTAGCAACAGGGTCCCCCCAAGAGACCCAGTACTTC. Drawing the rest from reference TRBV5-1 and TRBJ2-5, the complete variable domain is KAGVTQTPRYLIKTRGQQVTLSCSPISGHRSVSWYQQTPGQGLQFLFEYFSETQRNKGNFPGRFSGRQFSNSRSEMNVSTLELGDSALYLCASRLATGSPQETQYFGPGTRLLVL.

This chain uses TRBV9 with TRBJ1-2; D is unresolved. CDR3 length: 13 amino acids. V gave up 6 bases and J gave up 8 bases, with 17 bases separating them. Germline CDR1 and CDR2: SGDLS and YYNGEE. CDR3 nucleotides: TGTGCCAGCACTACCCAGACCTTCGGAGGCTACACCTTC. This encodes CASTTQTFGGYTF.

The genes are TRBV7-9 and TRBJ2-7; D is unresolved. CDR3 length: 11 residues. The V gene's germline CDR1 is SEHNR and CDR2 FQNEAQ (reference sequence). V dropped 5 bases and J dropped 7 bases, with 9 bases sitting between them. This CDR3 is CASSQSSEQYF. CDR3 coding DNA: TGTGCCAGCAGCCAATCGTCGGAGCAGTACTTC. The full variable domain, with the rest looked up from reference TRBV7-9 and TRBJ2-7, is DTGVSQNPRHKITKRGQNVTFRCDPISEHNRLYWYRQTLGQGPEFLTYFQNEAQLEKSRLLSDRFSAERPKGSFSTLEIQRTEQGDSAMYLCASSQSSEQYFGPGTRLTVT.

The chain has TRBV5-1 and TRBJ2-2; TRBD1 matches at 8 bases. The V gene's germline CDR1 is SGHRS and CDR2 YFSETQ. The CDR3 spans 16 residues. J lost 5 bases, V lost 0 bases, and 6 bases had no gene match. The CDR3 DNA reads TGCGCCAGCAGCTTGGCCCCAGGGGGCATAACCGGGGAGCTGTTTTTT. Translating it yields CASSLAPGGITGELFF.